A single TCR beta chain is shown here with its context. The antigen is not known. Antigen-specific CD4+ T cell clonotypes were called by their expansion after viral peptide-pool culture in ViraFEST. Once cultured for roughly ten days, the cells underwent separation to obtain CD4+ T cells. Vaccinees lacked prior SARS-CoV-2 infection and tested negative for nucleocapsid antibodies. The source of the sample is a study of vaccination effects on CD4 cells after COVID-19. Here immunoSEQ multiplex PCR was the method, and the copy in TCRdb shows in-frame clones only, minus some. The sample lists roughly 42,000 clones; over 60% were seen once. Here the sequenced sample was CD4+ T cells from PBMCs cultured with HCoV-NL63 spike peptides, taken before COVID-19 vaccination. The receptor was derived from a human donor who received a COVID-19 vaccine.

CDR3 protein: CASETGSSTDTQYF. CDR3 DNA: TGCGCCAGCGAGACAGGGAGCAGCACAGATACGCAGTATTTT. The chain combines TRBV5-1 with TRBJ2-3; TRBD1 matches at 7 bases. The CDR3 is 14 amino acids. CDR1 SGHRS and CDR2 YFSETQ come from the germline V gene. The ends lost 7 bases at V and 0 bases at J; junction bases unmatched: 5. The whole variable domain, filled in from reference TRBV5-1 and TRBJ2-3, reads KAGVTQTPRYLIKTRGQQVTLSCSPISGHRSVSWYQQTPGQGLQFLFEYFSETQRNKGNFPGRFSGRQFSNSRSEMNVSTLELGDSALYLCASETGSSTDTQYFGPGTRLTVL.